The 13 T cell receptor beta chains given below trace back to one sample, sequenced in a study of blood T cell repertoires in COVID-19. Some clones are missing from TCRdb's copy, which holds only in-frame ones; the method was immunoSEQ multiplex PCR. Of about 170,000 clones in the sample, 65% to 90% are singletons; the top ten hold approximately 6.8%. Sequencing was performed on peripheral blood. All receptors come from a woman aged 40 to 49 with COVID-19, enrolled during active disease.

The J gene is TRBJ1-3, the V gene TRBV18; no reliable D call. The CDR3 is 16 residues long. The V end lost 2 bases, the J end lost 0 bases, and 11 bases lay between the germline ends. The germline gives CDR1 KGHSH, CDR2 LQKENI. The CDR3 loop is CASSPIEGVSGNTIYF. CDR3 nucleotide sequence: TGTGCCAGCTCACCAATCGAGGGAGTCTCTGGAAACACCATATATTTT. Full variable domain (rest looked up from reference TRBV18 and TRBJ1-3): NAGVMQNPRHLVRRRGQEARLRCSPMKGHSHVYWYRQLPEEGLKFMVYLQKENIIDESGMPKERFSAEFPKEGPSILRIQQVVRGDSAAYFCASSPIEGVSGNTIYFGEGSWLTVV.

The genes are TRBV3-1 (or the pseudogene TRBV3-2) and TRBJ2-5; D is perhaps TRBD2 (7 bases). The germline V gene encodes CDR1 LGHDT and CDR2 YNNKEL (reference sequence). The CDR3 has 15 amino acids. V was pared by 7 bases and J by 5 bases, with 20 bases between. CDR3 sequence reads: CASKFVGGPFETQYF. In nucleotides, the CDR3 is TGTGCCAGCAAGTTCGTGGGGGGGCCATTTGAGACCCAGTACTTC.

The genes are TRBV6-5 and TRBJ1-2; D uncertain. Looked up from germline, CDR1 is MNHEY and CDR2 is SVGAGI. Trimming took 2 bases from V and 0 from J, leaving 13 bases between them. This CDR3 comprises 16 residues. The CDR3 protein is CASSYRNRPPNYGYTF. CDR3 DNA: TGTGCCAGCAGTTACCGGAACAGACCACCTAACTATGGCTACACCTTC.

This sequence joins TRBV11-3 and TRBJ2-1, with 13 positions matching TRBD2. V gave up 4 bases and J gave up 9 bases; unmatched junction bases: 12. This CDR3 region has 17 residues. The germline V gene has CDR1 SGHNT and CDR2 YENEEA. The CDR3 nucleotides read TGTGCCAGCAGCTCATACACTAGCGGGGGGGCGAAAGCTGAGCAGTTCTTC. Protein product: CASSSYTSGGAKAEQFF.

The gene calls are TRBV18 and TRBJ2-2; 8 bases fit TRBD2. Trimming removed 3 bases from V and 5 bases from J; junction bases left unmatched: 8. This CDR3 contains 16 residues. The germline CDR1 and CDR2 sequences are KGHSH and LQKENI. The CDR3 loop reads CASSPDQAGATGELFF. In nucleotides, the CDR3 is TGTGCCAGCTCACCGGATCAAGCGGGAGCAACCGGGGAGCTGTTTTTT.

On this clone: The sample carries other DNA sequences with the same CDR3. V usage is TRBV3-1 (or the pseudogene TRBV3-2) and J usage is TRBJ2-5; D remains unclear. Germline-derived CDR1 and CDR2 are LGHDT and YNNKEL (reference sequence). V gave up 5 bases and J gave up 2 bases, with 3 bases separating them. The CDR3 has 11 residues. CDR3 sequence reads: CASSYQETQYF. Here the CDR3 DNA reads TGTGCCAGCAGCTATCAAGAGACCCAGTACTTC.

The chain combines TRBV19 with TRBJ2-5; TRBD1 agrees at 8 bases. The J segment lost 5 bases and the V segment lost 3 bases, leaving 11 bases of the junction unmatched. There are 16 residues in the CDR3. The germline CDR1 and CDR2 sequences are LNHDA and SQIVND (reference sequence). The CDR3 protein is CASSIQGQAIPETQYF. DNA of the CDR3: TGTGCCAGTAGTATTCAGGGACAGGCGATCCCGGAGACCCAGTACTTC.

V and J are TRBV28 and TRBJ2-2; D is possibly TRBD2 (5 bases). Germline V gene sequence: CDR1 MDHEN, CDR2 SYDVKM. This CDR3 region has 15 residues. The V gene lost 4 bases and the J gene lost 3 bases, with 12 bases spanning the gap. CDR3 residues: CASSSSGGYTGELFF. The DNA for the CDR3 is TGTGCCAGCAGTTCGTCAGGAGGATACACCGGGGAGCTGTTTTTT.

The chain employs TRBV5-4 and TRBJ2-2, with D hard to call. The CDR3 loop spans 12 amino acids. The germline V gene encodes CDR1 SGHNT and CDR2 YYREEE (reference sequence). V was pared by 9 bases and J by 5 bases, with 11 bases between. The CDR3 is CANPGETGELFF. The CDR3 DNA reads as TGTGCCAACCCAGGCGAAACCGGGGAGCTGTTTTTT.

The chain employs TRBV19 and TRBJ1-6, with a possible D match to TRBD1 (5 bases). This CDR3 spans 15 amino acids. Germline CDR1 reads LNHDA; CDR2 reads SQIVND (reference sequence). Trimming shortened V by 5 bases and J by 7 bases, and 15 bases separated the two germline ends. CDR3 coding DNA: TGTGCCAGTAGTTTCCTTCAGGGATTGAATTCACCCCTCCACTTT. Amino acid sequence: CASSFLQGLNSPLHF.

This clone has more than one count but fewer than ten. The same CDR3 is also encoded by other DNA sequences in this sample. The chain joins TRBV4-2 to TRBJ2-6; 7 bases fit TRBD1. V lost 1 base, J lost 0 bases, and 0 bases stayed unmatched. There are 16 residues in the CDR3. The germline CDR1 and CDR2 sequences are LGHNA and YNFKEQ. The CDR3 region has the DNA TGTGCCAGCAGCCAAGCAGGGGGCTCTGGGGCCAACGTCCTGACTTTC. This codes for CASSQAGGSGANVLTF.

The chain links TRBV28 to TRBJ2-2; 7 nucleotides agree with TRBD1. The CDR3 runs to 14 residues. Germline V gene data show CDR1 as MDHEN and CDR2 as SYDVKM. Germline trimming cut 8 bases from V and 5 bases from J; bases unmatched to any gene: 8. CDR3 nucleotides: TGTGCCAGCCGCCAACAGGGGATTACCGGGGAGCTGTTTTTT. It is translated as CASRQQGITGELFF.

This chain links TRBV19 with TRBJ2-1; 10 nucleotides line up with TRBD2. Germline lookup yields CDR1 LNHDA and CDR2 SQIVND (reference sequence). This CDR3 spans 16 amino acids. V lost 4 bases, J lost 7 bases, and 10 bases stayed unmatched. The CDR3 protein is CASSTLSGGARNEQFF. The DNA for the CDR3 is TGTGCCAGTAGTACCCTCAGCGGGGGGGCCAGGAATGAGCAGTTCTTC.